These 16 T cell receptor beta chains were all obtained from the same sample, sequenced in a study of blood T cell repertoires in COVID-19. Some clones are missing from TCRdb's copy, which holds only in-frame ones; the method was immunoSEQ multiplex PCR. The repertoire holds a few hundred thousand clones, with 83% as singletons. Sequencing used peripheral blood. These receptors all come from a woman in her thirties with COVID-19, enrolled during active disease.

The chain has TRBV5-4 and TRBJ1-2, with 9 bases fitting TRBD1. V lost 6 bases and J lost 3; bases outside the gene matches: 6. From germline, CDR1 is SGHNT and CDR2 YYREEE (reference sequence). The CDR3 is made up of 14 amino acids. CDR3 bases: TGTGCCAGCACCCGACAGGGGGTGGACTATGGCTACACCTTC. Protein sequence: CASTRQGVDYGYTF.

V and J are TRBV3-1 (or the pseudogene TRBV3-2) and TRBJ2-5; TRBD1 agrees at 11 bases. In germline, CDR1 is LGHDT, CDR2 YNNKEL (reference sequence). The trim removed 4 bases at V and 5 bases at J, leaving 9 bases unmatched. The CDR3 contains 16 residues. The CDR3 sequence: CASSPIRTGGWETQYF. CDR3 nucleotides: TGTGCCAGCAGCCCTATACGGACAGGGGGCTGGGAGACCCAGTACTTC.

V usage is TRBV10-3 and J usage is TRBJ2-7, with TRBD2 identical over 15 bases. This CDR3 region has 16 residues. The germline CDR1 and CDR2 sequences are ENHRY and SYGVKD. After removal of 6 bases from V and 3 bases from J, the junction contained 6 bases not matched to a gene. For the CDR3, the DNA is TGTGCCATCAGAAGGACTAGCGGGGGGGCCGGCTACGAGCAGTACTTC. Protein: CAIRRTSGGAGYEQYF.

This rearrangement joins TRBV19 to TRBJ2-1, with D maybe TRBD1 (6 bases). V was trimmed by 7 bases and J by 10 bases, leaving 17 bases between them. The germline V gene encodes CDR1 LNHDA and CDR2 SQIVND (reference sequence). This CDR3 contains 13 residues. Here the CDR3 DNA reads TGTGCCAGTAAAGCGGCAGGGGAAAACGAGCAGTTCTTC. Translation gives CASKAAGENEQFF.

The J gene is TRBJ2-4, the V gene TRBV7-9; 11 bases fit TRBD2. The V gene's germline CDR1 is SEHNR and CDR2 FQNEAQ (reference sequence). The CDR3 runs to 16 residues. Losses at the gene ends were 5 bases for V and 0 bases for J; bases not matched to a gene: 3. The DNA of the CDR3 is TGTGCCAGCAGCCCTAGCGGGGGGCTAGCCAAAAACATTCAGTACTTC. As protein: CASSPSGGLAKNIQYF.

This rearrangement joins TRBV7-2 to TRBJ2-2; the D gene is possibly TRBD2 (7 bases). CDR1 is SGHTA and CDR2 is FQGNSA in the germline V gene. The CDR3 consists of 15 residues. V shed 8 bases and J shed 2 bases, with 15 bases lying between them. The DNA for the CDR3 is TGTGCCAGCGGGGGCGGGGGCCTAAACACCGGGGAGCTGTTTTTT. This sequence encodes CASGGGGLNTGELFF.

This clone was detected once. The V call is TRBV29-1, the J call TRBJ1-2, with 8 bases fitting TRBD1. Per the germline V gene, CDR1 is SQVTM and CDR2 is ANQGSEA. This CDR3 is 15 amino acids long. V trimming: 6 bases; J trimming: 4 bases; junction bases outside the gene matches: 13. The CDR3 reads CSVGINRGVGYGYTF. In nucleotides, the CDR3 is TGCAGCGTCGGGATTAACAGGGGGGTCGGCTATGGCTACACCTTC.

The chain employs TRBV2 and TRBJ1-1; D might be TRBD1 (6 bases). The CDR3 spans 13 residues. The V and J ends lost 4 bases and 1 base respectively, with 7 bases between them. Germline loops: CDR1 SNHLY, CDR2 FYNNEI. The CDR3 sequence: CASSGDKNTEAFF. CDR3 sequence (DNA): TGTGCCAGCAGTGGGGACAAGAACACTGAAGCTTTCTTT.

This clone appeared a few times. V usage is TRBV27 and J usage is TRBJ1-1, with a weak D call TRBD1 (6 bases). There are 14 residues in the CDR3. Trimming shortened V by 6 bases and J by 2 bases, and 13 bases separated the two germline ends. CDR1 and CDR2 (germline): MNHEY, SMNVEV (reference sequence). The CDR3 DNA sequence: TGTGCCAGCAGATCGGGGGGGACAAACACTGAAGCTTTCTTT. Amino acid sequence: CASRSGGTNTEAFF.

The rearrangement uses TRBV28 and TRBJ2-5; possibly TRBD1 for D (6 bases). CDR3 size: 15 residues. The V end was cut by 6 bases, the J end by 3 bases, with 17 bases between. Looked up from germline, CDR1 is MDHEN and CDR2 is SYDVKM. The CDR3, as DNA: TGTGCCAGCAGCTCCTTCCGGGACAAAGAAGAGACCCAGTACTTC. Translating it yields CASSSFRDKEETQYF.

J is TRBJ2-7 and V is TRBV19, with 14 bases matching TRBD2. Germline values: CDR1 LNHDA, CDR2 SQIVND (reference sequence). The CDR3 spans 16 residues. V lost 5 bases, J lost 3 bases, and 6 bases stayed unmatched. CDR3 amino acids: CASSDGTSGRFYEQYF. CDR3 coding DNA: TGTGCCAGTAGTGACGGGACTAGCGGGAGATTCTACGAGCAGTACTTC.

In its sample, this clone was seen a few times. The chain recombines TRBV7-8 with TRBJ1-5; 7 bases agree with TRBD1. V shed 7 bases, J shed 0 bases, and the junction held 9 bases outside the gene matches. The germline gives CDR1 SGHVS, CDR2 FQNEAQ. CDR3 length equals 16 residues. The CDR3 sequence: CASIPRDRDSNQPQHF. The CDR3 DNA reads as TGTGCCAGCATCCCCCGGGACAGAGATAGCAATCAGCCCCAGCATTTT.

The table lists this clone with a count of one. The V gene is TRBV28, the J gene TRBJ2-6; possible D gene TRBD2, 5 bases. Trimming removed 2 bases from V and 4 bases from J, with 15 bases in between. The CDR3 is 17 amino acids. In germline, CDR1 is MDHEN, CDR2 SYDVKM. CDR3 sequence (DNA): TGTGCCAGCAGTTTAAATCCGACGGGGTCCGGGGCCAACGTCCTGACTTTC. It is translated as CASSLNPTGSGANVLTF.

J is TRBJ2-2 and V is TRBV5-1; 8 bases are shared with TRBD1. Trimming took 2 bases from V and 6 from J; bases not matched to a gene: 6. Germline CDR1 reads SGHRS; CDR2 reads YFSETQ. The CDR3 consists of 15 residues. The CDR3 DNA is TGCGCCAGCAGCTTCCAGGGGGCTGGTGCCGGGGAGCTGTTTTTT. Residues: CASSFQGAGAGELFF.

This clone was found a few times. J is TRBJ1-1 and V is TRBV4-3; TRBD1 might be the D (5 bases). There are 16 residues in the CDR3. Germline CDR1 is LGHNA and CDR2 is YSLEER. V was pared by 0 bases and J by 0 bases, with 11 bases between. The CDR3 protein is CASSQDTPGLNTEAFF. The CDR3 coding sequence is TGCGCCAGCAGCCAAGATACCCCAGGGTTGAACACTGAAGCTTTCTTT.

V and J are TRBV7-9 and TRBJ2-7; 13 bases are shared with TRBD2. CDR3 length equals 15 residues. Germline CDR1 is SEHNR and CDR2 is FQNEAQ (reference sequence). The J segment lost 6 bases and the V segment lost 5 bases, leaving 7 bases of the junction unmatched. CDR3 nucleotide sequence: TGTGCCAGCAGCATTACTAGCGGGGGGGCGAGCGAGCAGTACTTC. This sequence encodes CASSITSGGASEQYF.